Below, 26 T cell receptor beta chains from the same sample are listed, as sequenced in a study of T cells in Graves' hyperthyroidism and ophthalmopathy. What was amplified from RNA transcripts were TCR beta CDR3 regions. The TCR CDR3 first-round RT-PCR relied on the HTBI primer set. TCRdb itself ran the multiplex PCR reads through MiXCR, one entry per CDR3 protein. The sample includes 480,000 or so distinct CDR3 sequences, around 14% of them seen just once. Sequenced: blood. These receptor sequences come from a woman younger than 35 with Graves' hyperthyroidism.

This clonotype was detected many times. The rearrangement links TRBV9 to TRBJ2-1, with D possibly TRBD2 on 6 matching bases. The CDR3 extends over 17 amino acids. Germline assignment: CDR1 SGDLS and CDR2 YYNGEE. V was trimmed by 0 bases and J by 1 base, leaving 14 bases between them. The CDR3 bases are TGTGCCAGCAGCGTAGGGGGGGTAGCGGTTTCCTACAATGAGCAGTTCTTC. Protein: CASSVGGVAVSYNEQFF.

This clonotype was recorded many times. The chain links TRBV11-2 to TRBJ1-1; a possible D gene is TRBD1 (5 bases). The germline V gene has CDR1 SGHAT and CDR2 FQNNGV. With 5 bases removed from V and 5 bases from J, the gap between germline ends came to 21 bases. The CDR3 spans 16 residues. This CDR3 is CASSRSNRGVRTEAFF. The CDR3 DNA reads as TGTGCCAGCAGCCGGTCTAATCGGGGGGTGAGGACTGAAGCTTTCTTT.

The chain employs TRBV7-3 and TRBJ2-1; D is unclear. The V gene lost 3 bases and the J gene lost 8 bases, with 11 bases spanning the gap. Germline lookup yields CDR1 SGHTA and CDR2 FQGTGA. The CDR3 extends over 13 amino acids. CDR3 protein: CASSLVLADEQFF. The CDR3 coding sequence is TGTGCCAGCAGCTTGGTTTTGGCCGATGAGCAGTTCTTC.

This clonotype turned up a few times. J is TRBJ2-1 and V is TRBV5-4; D not certain. Germline CDR1 is SGHNT and CDR2 is YYREEE (reference sequence). This CDR3 has 15 residues. Trimming shortened V by 0 bases and J by 5 bases, and 12 bases separated the two germline ends. As DNA, the CDR3 is TGTGCCAGCAGCTTGGCCCGGACGATCAACAATGAGCAGTTCTTC. It yields the protein CASSLARTINNEQFF. The whole variable domain, filled in from reference TRBV5-4 and TRBJ2-1, reads ETGVTQSPTHLIKTRGQQVTLRCSSQSGHNTVSWYQQALGQGPQFIFQYYREEENGRGNFPPRFSGLQFPNYSSELNVNALELDDSALYLCASSLARTINNEQFFGPGTRLTVL.

This clonotype was recorded at least ten times. The chain links TRBV10-3 to TRBJ2-7; TRBD2 aligns across 7 bases. The germline V gene has CDR1 ENHRY and CDR2 SYGVKD. This CDR3 has 12 amino acids. Trimming cost V 8 bases and J 0 bases; bases outside gene matches: 1. CDR3 sequence (DNA): TGTGCCATCGGCGGGAGCTCCTACGAGCAGTACGTC. This gives the protein CAIGGSSYEQYV.

This clonotype was counted at least ten times. The V call is TRBV27, the J call TRBJ1-1; no clear D. CDR3 length equals 15 residues. Germline loops: CDR1 MNHEY, CDR2 SMNVEV (reference sequence). Trimming pared 5 bases from V and 1 base from J, leaving 14 bases between. DNA of the CDR3: TGTGCCAGCAGTCCACGAACCTTGAGGAACACTGAAGCTTTCTTT. Its protein product is CASSPRTLRNTEAFF.

The rearrangement uses TRBV7-9 and TRBJ2-1; D unresolved. CDR3 size: 15 residues. V dropped 0 bases and J dropped 4 bases, with 10 bases sitting between them. Germline V lookup: CDR1 SEHNR, CDR2 FQNEAQ (reference sequence). CDR3 bases: TGTGCCAGCAGCTTAGCGGTTAGGGCGTACAATGAGCAGTTCTTC. Translated: CASSLAVRAYNEQFF.

This clonotype was counted many times. The chain couples TRBV3-1 to TRBJ1-1; 9 bases align to TRBD1. The CDR3 is 15 amino acids. The V gene end was trimmed by 1 base and the J gene end by 1 base; junction bases not matched to a gene: 1. Germline CDR1 and CDR2: LGHDT and YNNKEL (reference sequence). The CDR3 loop reads CASSQAGQGNTEAFF. CDR3 nucleotides: TGTGCCAGCAGCCAAGCGGGACAGGGGAACACTGAAGCTTTCTTT.

This sequence joins TRBV6-9 and TRBJ2-5; TRBD2 matches at 7 bases. CDR1 and CDR2 from the germline V gene are MNHGY and SVAAGI. This CDR3 region has 15 residues. J gave up 5 bases and V 4 bases, and 10 bases lay outside the gene matches. CDR3 in DNA: TGTGCCAGCAGTTTACGGGAGGATGGATGGGAGACCCAGTACTTC. Residues: CASSLREDGWETQYF.

This clonotype was observed at least ten times. The CDR3 DNA is TGTGCCATCTCTACAGGGGAGAACTATGGCTACACCTTC. Amino acid sequence: CAISTGENYGYTF. The chain combines TRBV10-3 with TRBJ1-2; 7 positions match TRBD1. J gave up 2 bases and V 8 bases, and 5 bases lay outside the gene matches. The V gene's germline CDR1 is ENHRY and CDR2 SYGVKD. The CDR3 length is 13 residues.

This chain links TRBV7-3 with TRBJ2-1; the D call may be TRBD1 or TRBD2 (6 bases each). Germline assignment: CDR1 SGHTA and CDR2 FQGTGA. Trimming stripped 2 bases from V and 8 bases from J, with 19 bases between. This CDR3 spans 16 amino acids. The CDR3 protein is CASSLFLAGKGDEQFF. CDR3 coding DNA: TGTGCCAGCAGCTTATTCTTGGCGGGAAAGGGGGATGAGCAGTTCTTC.

This chain uses TRBV4-2 with TRBJ2-7; perhaps TRBD1 as D (6 bases). The CDR3 covers 15 residues. CDR1 and CDR2 from the germline V gene are LGHNA and YNFKEQ. Trimming shortened V by 4 bases and J by 0 bases, and 13 bases separated the two germline ends. CDR3 in DNA: TGTGCCAGCAGCCCAGGGACAAGTCGCTCCTACGAGCAGTACGTC. Protein sequence: CASSPGTSRSYEQYV.

The CDR3 reads CASSLVAQQETQYF. As DNA, the CDR3 is TGCGCCAGCAGCTTAGTAGCCCAACAAGAGACCCAGTACTTC. V and J are TRBV5-1 and TRBJ2-5; D call uncertain. The CDR3 length is 14 residues. Germline V lookup: CDR1 SGHRS, CDR2 YFSETQ. Between the trimmed V and J ends, which lost 2 bases and 2 bases, there was a span of 10 bases.

This clonotype occurred many times. The genes are TRBV6-2 or TRBV6-3 and TRBJ2-3; 8 nucleotides agree with TRBD2. CDR3 size: 15 residues. V was pared by 4 bases and J by 4 bases, with 7 bases of the junction left unmatched. The germline CDR1 and CDR2 sequences are MNHEY and SVGEGT. CDR3 sequence reads: CASSSSSGSADTQYF. In DNA, the CDR3 is TGTGCCAGCAGTTCATCCAGCGGGAGTGCAGATACGCAGTATTTT.

The V and J genes are TRBV4-1 and TRBJ1-3, with a possible D match to TRBD1 (6 bases). The CDR3 totals 14 residues. V dropped 3 bases and J dropped 4 bases, with 10 bases sitting between them. Germline lookup yields CDR1 MGHRA and CDR2 YSYEKL. The chain's CDR3 is CASSQEGGGNTIYF. In DNA, the CDR3 is TGCGCCAGCAGCCAGGAGGGGGGCGGAAACACCATATATTTT.

At least ten counts were recorded for this clonotype. The chain has TRBV19 and TRBJ1-2; D uncertain. This CDR3 is 13 amino acids long. Germline values: CDR1 LNHDA, CDR2 SQIVND (reference sequence). With 0 bases removed from V and 7 bases from J, the gap between germline ends came to 9 bases. CDR3 DNA: TGTGCCAGTAGTATAGAAGTTCTTAGTGGCTACACCTTC. Its protein is CASSIEVLSGYTF. Complete variable domain (other parts from reference TRBV19 and TRBJ1-2): DGGITQSPKYLFRKEGQNVTLSCEQNLNHDAMYWYRQDPGQGLRLIYYSQIVNDFQKGDIAEGYSVSREKKESFPLTVTSAQKNPTAFYLCASSIEVLSGYTFGSGTRLTVV.

The table lists this clonotype with many counts. The genes are TRBV5-1 and TRBJ2-7; perhaps TRBD2 as D (5 bases). Germline V gene lookup returns CDR1 SGHRS and CDR2 YFSETQ. Trimming pared 0 bases from V and 0 bases from J, leaving 10 bases between. The CDR3 runs to 15 residues. CDR3 sequence reads: CASSLDGISSYEQYF. The CDR3 DNA follows: TGCGCCAGCAGCTTGGACGGGATCTCCTCCTACGAGCAGTACTTC.

Ten or more counts support this clonotype. The chain uses TRBV30 and TRBJ2-7, with D perhaps matching TRBD2 (5 bases). CDR1 is GTSNPN and CDR2 is SVGIG in the germline V gene (reference sequence). Trimming cost V 4 bases and J 7 bases, with 20 bases left between them. The CDR3 sequence is 14 residues long. CDR3 in amino acids: CAWKPRMTTSEQYF. Written as DNA, the CDR3 is TGTGCCTGGAAGCCACGGATGACTACGAGTGAGCAGTACTTC.

This clonotype appeared many times. V is TRBV7-9 and J is TRBJ2-1, with TRBD2 matching over 12 bases. Germline V lookup: CDR1 SEHNR, CDR2 FQNEAQ (reference sequence). V gave up 4 bases and J gave up 2 bases; unmatched junction bases: 6. The length of the CDR3 is 17 residues. The CDR3 DNA follows: TGTGCCAGCAGCTCAAAGACTAGCGGGAGCCCCTACAATGAGCAGTTCTTC. This encodes CASSSKTSGSPYNEQFF.

At least ten counts were recorded for this clonotype. J is TRBJ2-3 and V is TRBV24-1; TRBD1 aligns across 12 bases. V was pared by 9 bases and J by 2 bases, with 5 bases of the junction left unmatched. The length of the CDR3 is 15 residues. Looked up from germline, CDR1 is KGHDR and CDR2 is SFDVKD. The DNA of the CDR3 is TGTGCCACCGGGACAGGGGGCTTGAACACAGATACGCAGTATTTT. Translated, it gives CATGTGGLNTDTQYF.

This clonotype was seen ten or more times. The chain is built from TRBV2 and TRBJ1-1, with D perhaps TRBD1 (6 bases). Germline-derived CDR1 and CDR2 are SNHLY and FYNNEI. The CDR3 runs 15 residues. V lost 5 bases and J 1 base, leaving 14 bases between the germline ends. CDR3: CASSSRPGQNTEAFF. Written as DNA, the CDR3 is TGTGCCAGCAGTTCACGACCGGGACAGAACACTGAAGCTTTCTTT.

The chain carries TRBV5-6 and TRBJ2-3; TRBD2 matches 12 bases. The V and J ends lost 0 bases and 4 bases, in that order; junction bases with no gene match: 3. Germline CDR1 is SGHDT and CDR2 is YYEEEE. The CDR3 has 16 residues. In nucleotides, the CDR3 is TGTGCCAGCAGCTTGGGACTAGCGGGAGCCTCAGATACGCAGTATTTT. Translated: CASSLGLAGASDTQYF.

The chain joins TRBV29-1 to TRBJ1-2; D is undetermined. Germline V gives CDR1 SQVTM, CDR2 ANQGSEA. The CDR3 runs 12 residues. The V and J ends lost 4 bases and 3 bases respectively, with 9 bases between them. CDR3 nucleotide sequence: TGCAGCGTTGCGGTTTGGGACTATGGCTACACCTTC. Translated: CSVAVWDYGYTF.

This clonotype has more than one count but fewer than ten. The rearrangement joins TRBV19 to TRBJ2-2; TRBD2 aligns across 9 bases. V lost 3 bases to trimming and J lost 7 bases; unmatched junction nucleotides: 12. Germline V gives CDR1 LNHDA, CDR2 SQIVND (reference sequence). CDR3 length: 17 amino acids. The chain's CDR3 is CASSMVGGRALSGELFF. The CDR3 nucleotides are TGTGCCAGTAGTATGGTAGGCGGGAGGGCCCTCAGCGGGGAGCTGTTTTTT. Variable domain in full (rest from reference TRBV19 and TRBJ2-2): DGGITQSPKYLFRKEGQNVTLSCEQNLNHDAMYWYRQDPGQGLRLIYYSQIVNDFQKGDIAEGYSVSREKKESFPLTVTSAQKNPTAFYLCASSMVGGRALSGELFFGEGSRLTVL.

This clonotype was recorded many times. V is TRBV12-5 and J is TRBJ2-7; maybe TRBD2 (6 bases). The CDR3 runs 12 residues. In germline, CDR1 is LGHNT, CDR2 FRNRAP. This chain's CDR3 is CASGLGGYEQYV. In DNA form, the CDR3 reads TGTGCTAGTGGATTGGGGGGTTACGAGCAGTACGTC.

The gene calls are TRBV3-1 and TRBJ2-3; D might be TRBD2 (5 bases). CDR3 size: 15 residues. Germline V gene sequence: CDR1 LGHDT, CDR2 YNNKEL (reference sequence). Trimming pared 4 bases from V and 6 bases from J, leaving 17 bases between. CDR3 sequence reads: CASSPRTSGMDTQYF. The CDR3 DNA is TGTGCCAGCAGCCCCCGGACTTCGGGAATGGATACGCAGTATTTT.